These 9 T cell receptor beta chains were sequenced from one sample in a study of cytomegalovirus exposure and HLA in healthy donors. With 60 Vbeta and 13 Jbeta primers, the PCR was carried out. Profiled with immunoSEQ multiplex PCR; TCRdb holds only in-frame clones, not every one. Of roughly 99,000 clones detected, approximately 80% appear once; the ten largest clones hold under 5%. The source material was PBMCs. These receptors all stem from a male donor in good health and CMV-seronegative.

The chain has TRBV7-2 and TRBJ1-3; D not resolved. Germline CDR1 SGHTA, CDR2 FQGNSA. The CDR3 sequence is 17 residues long. Trimming stripped 1 base from V and 0 bases from J, with 13 bases between. CDR3 region: CASSLGGSGSSGNTIYF. Here the CDR3 DNA reads TGTGCCAGCAGCTTAGGTGGGTCGGGTTCCTCTGGAAACACCATATATTTT.

The chain is built from TRBV2 and TRBJ2-1, with 10 bases matching TRBD2. Germline CDR1 is SNHLY and CDR2 is FYNNEI. V lost 1 base, J lost 11 bases, and 14 bases stayed unmatched. This CDR3 contains 17 residues. This CDR3 is CASSEEAGGPGVLKQFF. The CDR3 DNA reads as TGTGCCAGCAGTGAAGAAGCGGGAGGGCCGGGGGTACTTAAGCAGTTCTTC.

This clone was observed once. This rearrangement joins TRBV19 to TRBJ2-1; 7 bases line up with TRBD2. The CDR3 has 14 amino acids. The V gene end was trimmed by 10 bases and the J gene end by 6 bases; junction bases not matched to a gene: 12. From germline, CDR1 is LNHDA and CDR2 SQIVND (reference sequence). The CDR3 DNA follows: TGTGCCACAGGGAGGCTAGCGGCCACCAATGAGCAGTTCTTC. The encoded protein is CATGRLAATNEQFF.

The chain employs TRBV7-2 and TRBJ1-5; TRBD1 agrees at 7 bases. From germline, CDR1 is SGHTA and CDR2 FQGNSA. Trimming at V came to 4 bases and at J to 12 bases, leaving 3 bases not matched to a gene. The CDR3 extends over 11 amino acids. The CDR3 nucleotides read TGTGCCAGCAGCTCGACAGGGATCCAGCATTTT. Translating it yields CASSSTGIQHF.

The chain is built from TRBV6-1 and TRBJ2-1; 10 bases are a match to TRBD2. V gave up 4 bases and J gave up 4 bases; unmatched junction bases: 7. The germline V gene has CDR1 MNHNS and CDR2 SASEGT. There are 16 residues in the CDR3. Here the CDR3 DNA reads TGTGCCAGCAGTGGCACTAGCGGGGTCGGGTACAATGAGCAGTTCTTC. Its translation: CASSGTSGVGYNEQFF.

The V and J genes are TRBV10-2 and TRBJ2-1; 9 bases fit TRBD2. Unmatched junction bases numbered 2, after V lost 8 bases and J lost 15 bases. This CDR3 has 9 residues. Germline V gene lookup returns CDR1 WSHSY and CDR2 SAAADI. The CDR3 reads CASGTSSFF. Here the CDR3 DNA reads TGCGCCAGCGGGACTAGCTCGTTCTTC.

The chain joins TRBV15 to TRBJ2-7; D not certain. CDR3 size: 11 residues. V was shortened by 6 bases and J by 2 bases, with 5 bases between the two germline ends. The germline gives CDR1 LNHNV, CDR2 YYDKDF (reference sequence). The CDR3 nucleotides read TGTGCCACCAGGGGCACCTACGAGCAGTACTTC. Its protein product is CATRGTYEQYF.

The chain employs TRBV30 and TRBJ2-5; D is perhaps TRBD2 (5 bases). Trimming took off 0 bases at V and 5 bases at J, with 16 bases between the two ends. The CDR3 length is 15 residues. Germline V gene data show CDR1 as GTSNPN and CDR2 as SVGIG (reference sequence). CDR3 protein: CAWSVNYGGLETQYF. The CDR3 nucleotides read TGTGCCTGGAGTGTAAACTATGGCGGGTTGGAGACCCAGTACTTC.

The chain joins TRBV5-1 to TRBJ2-1, with D perhaps matching TRBD1 (6 bases). Germline CDR1 and CDR2: SGHRS and YFSETQ. Trimming removed 6 bases at V and 4 bases at J, with 14 bases between. This CDR3 has 14 residues. CDR3 residues: CASMDTGRYNEQFF. The CDR3 DNA is TGCGCCAGCATGGACACAGGGCGTTACAATGAGCAGTTCTTC.